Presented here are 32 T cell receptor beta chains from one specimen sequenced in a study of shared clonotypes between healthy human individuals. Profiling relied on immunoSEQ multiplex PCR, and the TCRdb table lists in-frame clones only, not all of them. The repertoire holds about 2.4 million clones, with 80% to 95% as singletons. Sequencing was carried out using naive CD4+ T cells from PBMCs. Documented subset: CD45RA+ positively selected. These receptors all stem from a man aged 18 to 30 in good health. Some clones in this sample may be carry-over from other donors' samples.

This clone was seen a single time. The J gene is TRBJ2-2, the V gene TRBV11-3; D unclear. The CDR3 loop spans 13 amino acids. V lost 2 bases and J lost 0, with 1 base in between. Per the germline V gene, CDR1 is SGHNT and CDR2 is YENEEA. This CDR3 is CASSLTNTGELFF. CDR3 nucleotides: TGTGCCAGCAGCTTAACGAACACCGGGGAGCTGTTTTTT.

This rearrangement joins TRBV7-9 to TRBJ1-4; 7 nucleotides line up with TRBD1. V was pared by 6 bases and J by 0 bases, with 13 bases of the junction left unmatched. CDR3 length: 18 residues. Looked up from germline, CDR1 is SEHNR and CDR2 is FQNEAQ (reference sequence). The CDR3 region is CASSPILTGLATNEKLFF. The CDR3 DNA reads TGTGCCAGCAGTCCAATTCTGACAGGGTTGGCAACTAATGAAAAACTGTTTTTT.

The CDR3 sequence is CASSETRDTDTQYF. The CDR3 DNA follows: TGTGCCAGCAGTGAGACCCGGGACACAGATACGCAGTATTTT. The gene calls are TRBV25-1 and TRBJ2-3, with D perhaps TRBD2 (5 bases). CDR1 is MGHDK, CDR2 SYGVNS, per germline. The V end was cut by 3 bases, the J end by 2 bases, with 9 bases between. The CDR3 runs to 14 residues.

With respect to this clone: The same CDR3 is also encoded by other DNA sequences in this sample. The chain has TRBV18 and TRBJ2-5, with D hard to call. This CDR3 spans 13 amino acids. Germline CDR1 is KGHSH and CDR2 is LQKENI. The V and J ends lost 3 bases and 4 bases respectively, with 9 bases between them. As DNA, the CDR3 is TGTGCCAGCTCACCCGGGCAGGCAGAGACCCAGTACTTC. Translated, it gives CASSPGQAETQYF.

As DNA, the CDR3 is TGTGCCAGTAGTACCCGGGGCACCTACAATGAGCAGTTCTTC. It encodes CASSTRGTYNEQFF. V and J are TRBV19 and TRBJ2-1; the D call may be TRBD1 or TRBD2 (5 bases each). Trimming took off 4 bases at V and 2 bases at J, with 9 bases between the two ends. The CDR3 extends over 14 amino acids. Germline CDR1 and CDR2: LNHDA and SQIVND (reference sequence).

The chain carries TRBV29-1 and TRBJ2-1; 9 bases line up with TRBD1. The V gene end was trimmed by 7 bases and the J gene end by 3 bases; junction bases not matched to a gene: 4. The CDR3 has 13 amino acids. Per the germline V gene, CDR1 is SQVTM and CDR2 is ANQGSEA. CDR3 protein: CSGWDRDYNEQFF. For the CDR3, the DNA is TGCAGCGGATGGGACAGGGACTACAATGAGCAGTTCTTC.

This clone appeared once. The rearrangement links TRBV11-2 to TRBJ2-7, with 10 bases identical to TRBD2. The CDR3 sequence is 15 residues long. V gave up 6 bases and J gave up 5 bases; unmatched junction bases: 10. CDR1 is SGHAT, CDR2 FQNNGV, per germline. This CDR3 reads CASRVLSGRQNEQYF. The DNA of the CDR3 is TGTGCCAGCAGGGTCCTTAGCGGGAGGCAGAACGAGCAGTACTTC.

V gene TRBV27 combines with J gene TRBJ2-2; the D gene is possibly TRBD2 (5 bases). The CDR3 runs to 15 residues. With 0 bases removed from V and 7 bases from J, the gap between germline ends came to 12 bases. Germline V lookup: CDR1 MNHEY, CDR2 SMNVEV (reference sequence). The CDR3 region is CASSLSWAADGELFF. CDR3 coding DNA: TGTGCCAGCAGTTTATCCTGGGCAGCGGACGGGGAGCTGTTTTTT.

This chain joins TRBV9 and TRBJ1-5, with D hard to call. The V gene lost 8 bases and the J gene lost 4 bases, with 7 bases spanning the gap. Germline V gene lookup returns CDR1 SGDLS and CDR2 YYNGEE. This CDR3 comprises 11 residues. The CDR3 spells CASGLNQPQHF. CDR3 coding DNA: TGTGCCAGTGGGTTAAATCAGCCCCAGCATTTT.

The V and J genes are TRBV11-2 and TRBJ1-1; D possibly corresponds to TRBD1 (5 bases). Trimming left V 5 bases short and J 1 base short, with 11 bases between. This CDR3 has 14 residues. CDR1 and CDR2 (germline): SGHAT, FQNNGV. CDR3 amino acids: CASSHRKPNTEAFF. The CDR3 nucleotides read TGTGCCAGCAGCCACAGGAAACCGAACACTGAAGCTTTCTTT. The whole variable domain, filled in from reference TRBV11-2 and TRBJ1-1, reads EAGVAQSPRYKIIEKRQSVAFWCNPISGHATLYWYQQILGQGPKLLIQFQNNGVVDDSQLPKDRFSAERLKGVDSTLKIQPAKLEDSAVYLCASSHRKPNTEAFFGQGTRLTVV.

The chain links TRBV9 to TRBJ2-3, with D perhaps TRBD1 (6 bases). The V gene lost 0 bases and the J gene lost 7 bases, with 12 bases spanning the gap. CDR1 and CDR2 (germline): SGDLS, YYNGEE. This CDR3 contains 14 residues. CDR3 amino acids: CASSVVAGVNTQYF. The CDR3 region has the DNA TGTGCCAGCAGCGTAGTGGCAGGGGTGAATACGCAGTATTTT.

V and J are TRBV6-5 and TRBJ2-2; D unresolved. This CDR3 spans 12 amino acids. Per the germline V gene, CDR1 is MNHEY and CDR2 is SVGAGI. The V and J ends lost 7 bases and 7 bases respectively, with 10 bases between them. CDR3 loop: CASKRKDGELFF. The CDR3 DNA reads TGTGCCAGCAAAAGAAAGGACGGGGAGCTGTTTTTT.

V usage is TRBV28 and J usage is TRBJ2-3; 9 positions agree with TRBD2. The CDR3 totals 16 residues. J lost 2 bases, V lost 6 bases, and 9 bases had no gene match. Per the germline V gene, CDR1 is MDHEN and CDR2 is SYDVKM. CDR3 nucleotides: TGTGCCAGCAGATCTAGCGGGGCGGGACTCACAGATACGCAGTATTTT. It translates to CASRSSGAGLTDTQYF.

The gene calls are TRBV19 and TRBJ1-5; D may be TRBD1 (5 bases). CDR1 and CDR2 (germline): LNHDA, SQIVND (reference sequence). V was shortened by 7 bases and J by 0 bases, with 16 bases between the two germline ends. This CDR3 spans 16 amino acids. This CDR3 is CASMGPRGDSNQPQHF. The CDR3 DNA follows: TGTGCCAGTATGGGCCCCCGGGGGGATAGCAATCAGCCCCAGCATTTT.

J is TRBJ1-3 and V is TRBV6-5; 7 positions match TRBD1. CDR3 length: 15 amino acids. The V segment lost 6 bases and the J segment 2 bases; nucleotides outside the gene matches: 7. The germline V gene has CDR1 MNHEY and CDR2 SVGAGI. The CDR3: CASRSLGGPGNTIYF. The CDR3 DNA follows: TGTGCCAGCAGGTCCCTAGGGGGCCCTGGAAACACCATATATTTT.

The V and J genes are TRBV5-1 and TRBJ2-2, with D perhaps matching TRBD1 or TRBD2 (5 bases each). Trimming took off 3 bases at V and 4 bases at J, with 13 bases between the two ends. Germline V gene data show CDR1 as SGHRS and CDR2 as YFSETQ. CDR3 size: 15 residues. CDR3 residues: CASSSTLGGTGELFF. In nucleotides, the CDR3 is TGCGCCAGCAGCTCCACCCTTGGGGGCACCGGGGAGCTGTTTTTT.

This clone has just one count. The chain's CDR3 is CASSGGYTEAFF. The CDR3 nucleotides are TGTGCCAGCAGTGGGGGTTACACTGAAGCTTTCTTT. This rearrangement joins TRBV28 to TRBJ1-1, with a possible D match to TRBD1 (5 bases). Germline CDR1 and CDR2: MDHEN and SYDVKM. The CDR3 sequence is 12 residues long. The V gene lost 5 bases and the J gene lost 3 bases, with 7 bases spanning the gap. Full variable domain (missing parts from reference TRBV28 and TRBJ1-1): DVKVTQSSRYLVKRTGEKVFLECVQDMDHENMFWYRQDPGLGLRLIYFSYDVKMKEKGDIPEGYSVSREKKERFSLILESASTNQTSMYLCASSGGYTEAFFGQGTRLTVV.

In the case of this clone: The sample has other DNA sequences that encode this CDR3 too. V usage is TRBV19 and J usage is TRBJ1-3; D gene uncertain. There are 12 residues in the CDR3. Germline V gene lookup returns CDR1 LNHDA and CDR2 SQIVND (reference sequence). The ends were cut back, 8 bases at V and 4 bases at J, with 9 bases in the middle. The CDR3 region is CASSPAGNTIYF. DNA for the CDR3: TGTGCCAGTTCTCCGGCAGGAAACACCATATATTTT.

Here the CDR3 reads CASSPSTTGTYEQYF. The CDR3 nucleotides are TGTGCCAGCAGTCCAAGCACGACAGGGACCTACGAGCAGTACTTC. J is TRBJ2-7 and V is TRBV28, with TRBD1 matching over 7 bases. V gave up 5 bases and J gave up 2 bases; unmatched junction bases: 9. The germline V gene encodes CDR1 MDHEN and CDR2 SYDVKM. The CDR3 loop spans 15 amino acids.

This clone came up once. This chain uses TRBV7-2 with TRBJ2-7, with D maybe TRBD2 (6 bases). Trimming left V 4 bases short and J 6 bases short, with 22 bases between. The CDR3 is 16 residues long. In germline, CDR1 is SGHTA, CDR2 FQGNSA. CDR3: CASSSPGSRNPPEQYF. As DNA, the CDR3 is TGTGCCAGCAGCTCCCCCGGGAGTAGAAACCCTCCCGAGCAGTACTTC.

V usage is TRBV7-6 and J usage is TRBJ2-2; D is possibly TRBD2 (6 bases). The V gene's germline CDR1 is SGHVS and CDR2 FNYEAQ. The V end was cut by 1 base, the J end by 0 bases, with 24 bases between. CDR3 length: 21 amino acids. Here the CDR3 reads CASSLDTIGRLGLSNTGELFF. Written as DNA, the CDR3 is TGTGCCAGCAGCTTAGACACTATAGGTAGATTGGGACTCTCGAACACCGGGGAGCTGTTTTTT.

This chain's CDR3 is CASTPVSVANYGYTF. The CDR3 DNA sequence: TGTGCCAGTACCCCCGTTTCGGTAGCTAACTATGGCTACACCTTC. V and J are TRBV19 and TRBJ1-2; no definite D call. CDR1 LNHDA and CDR2 SQIVND come from the germline V gene (reference sequence). The CDR3 contains 15 residues. V lost 7 bases to trimming and J lost 0 bases, with 15 bases between them.

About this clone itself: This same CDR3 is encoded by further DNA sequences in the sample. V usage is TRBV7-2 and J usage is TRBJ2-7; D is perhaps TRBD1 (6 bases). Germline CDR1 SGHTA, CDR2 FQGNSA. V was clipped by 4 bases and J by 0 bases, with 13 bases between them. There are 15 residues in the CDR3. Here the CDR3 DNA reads TGTGCCAGCAGCTCAACAGGGACGGCCTCCTACGAGCAGTACTTC. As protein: CASSSTGTASYEQYF. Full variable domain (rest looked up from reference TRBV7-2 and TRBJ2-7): GAGVSQSPSNKVTEKGKDVELRCDPISGHTALYWYRQSLGQGLEFLIYFQGNSAPDKSGLPSDRFSAERTGGSVSTLTIQRTQQEDSAVYLCASSSTGTASYEQYFGPGTRLTVT.

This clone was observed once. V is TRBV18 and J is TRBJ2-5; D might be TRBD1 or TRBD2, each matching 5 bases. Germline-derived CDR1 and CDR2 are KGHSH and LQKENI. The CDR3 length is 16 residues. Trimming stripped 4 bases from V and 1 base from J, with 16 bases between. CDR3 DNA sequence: TGTGCCAGCTCACTTGGAACCGGGGCCCCCCAAGAGACCCAGTACTTC. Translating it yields CASSLGTGAPQETQYF.

CDR3 DNA: TGTGCCAGCAGCTTGGTCCACAGGACCCAAGAGACCCAGTACTTC. It is translated as CASSLVHRTQETQYF. The gene calls are TRBV7-9 and TRBJ2-5; D possibly corresponds to TRBD1 (5 bases). The CDR3 runs 15 residues. V was cut by 3 bases and J by 1 base, with 12 bases left in between. Germline V CDR1 and CDR2: SEHNR, FQNEAQ (reference sequence).

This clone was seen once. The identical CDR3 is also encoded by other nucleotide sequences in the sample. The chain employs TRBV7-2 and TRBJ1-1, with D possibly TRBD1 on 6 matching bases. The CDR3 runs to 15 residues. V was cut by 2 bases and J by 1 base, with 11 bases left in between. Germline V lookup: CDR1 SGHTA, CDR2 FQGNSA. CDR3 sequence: CASSLLGARNTEAFF. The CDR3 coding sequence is TGTGCCAGCAGCTTATTGGGGGCTCGGAACACTGAAGCTTTCTTT.

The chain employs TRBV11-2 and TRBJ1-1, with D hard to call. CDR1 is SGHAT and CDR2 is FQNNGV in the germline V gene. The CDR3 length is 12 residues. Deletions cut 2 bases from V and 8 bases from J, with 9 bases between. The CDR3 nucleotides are TGTGCCAGCAGCTTAACCCTTTCAGAAGCTTTCTTT. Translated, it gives CASSLTLSEAFF.

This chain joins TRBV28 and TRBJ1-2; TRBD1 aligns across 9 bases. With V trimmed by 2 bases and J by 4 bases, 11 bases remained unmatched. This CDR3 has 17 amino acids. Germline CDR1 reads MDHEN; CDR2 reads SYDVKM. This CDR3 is CASSLGGHRGRLYGYTF. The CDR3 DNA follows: TGTGCCAGCAGTTTAGGGGGGCACAGGGGGCGGCTCTATGGCTACACCTTC.

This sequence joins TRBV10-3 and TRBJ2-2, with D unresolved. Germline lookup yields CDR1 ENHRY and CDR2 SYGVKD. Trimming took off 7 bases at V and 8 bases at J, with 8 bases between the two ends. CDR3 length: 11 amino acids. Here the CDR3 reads CAIMKTGELFF. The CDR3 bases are TGTGCCATCATGAAAACGGGGGAGCTGTTTTTT.

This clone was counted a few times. CDR3 protein: CASSWVLGTEAFF. CDR3 bases: TGTGCCAGCAGTTGGGTTCTTGGCACTGAAGCTTTCTTT. The chain links TRBV28 to TRBJ1-1; D is undetermined. This CDR3 contains 13 residues. The V and J ends lost 4 bases and 4 bases respectively, with 10 bases between them. Per the germline V gene, CDR1 is MDHEN and CDR2 is SYDVKM.

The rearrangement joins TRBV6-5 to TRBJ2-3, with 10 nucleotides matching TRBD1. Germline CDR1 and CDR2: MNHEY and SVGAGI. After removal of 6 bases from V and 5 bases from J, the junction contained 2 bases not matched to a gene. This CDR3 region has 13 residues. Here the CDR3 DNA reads TGTGCCAGCAGGGGACAGGGGAAAGATACGCAGTATTTT. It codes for CASRGQGKDTQYF.

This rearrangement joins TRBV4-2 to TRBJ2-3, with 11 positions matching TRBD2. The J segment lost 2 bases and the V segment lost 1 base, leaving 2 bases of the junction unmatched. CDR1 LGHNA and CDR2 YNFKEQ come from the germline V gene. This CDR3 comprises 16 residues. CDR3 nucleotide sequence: TGTGCCAGCAGCCAAGGGACTAGCGGGCACACAGATACGCAGTATTTT. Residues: CASSQGTSGHTDTQYF.